The T cell receptor beta chain under discussion was sequenced for a study of OX40 agonist ivuxolimab in advanced cancers. Study at large: Ivuxolimab, which patients received intravenously every 2 weeks, was dosed at 0.01 to 10 mg/kg. It was permissible to have had prior anti-PD-1, anti-PD-L1 or anti-CTLA-4 therapy, and around 40% had some.

Clones were sequenced by immunoSEQ multiplex PCR, and TCRdb holds only the in-frame ones, with some missing. This sample has around 33,000 clones, with 80% to 95% found just once. The CDR3 extends over 16 amino acids. V gave up 1 base and J gave up 0 bases, with 9 bases separating them. Germline values: CDR1 LGHNA, CDR2 YNFKEQ. The sequence came from an adult with an advanced solid tumor such as melanoma, head and neck, liver or kidney cancer. The input for sequencing was CD4+ or CD8+ T cells sorted from blood, taken in a trial of the OX40 agonist ivuxolimab. The chain links TRBV4-2 to TRBJ1-4; possibly TRBD1 for D (5 bases). CDR3 sequence (DNA): TGTGCCAGCAGCCAAGGCAGGGTCTCAACTAATGAAAAACTGTTTTTT. This codes for CASSQGRVSTNEKLFF.